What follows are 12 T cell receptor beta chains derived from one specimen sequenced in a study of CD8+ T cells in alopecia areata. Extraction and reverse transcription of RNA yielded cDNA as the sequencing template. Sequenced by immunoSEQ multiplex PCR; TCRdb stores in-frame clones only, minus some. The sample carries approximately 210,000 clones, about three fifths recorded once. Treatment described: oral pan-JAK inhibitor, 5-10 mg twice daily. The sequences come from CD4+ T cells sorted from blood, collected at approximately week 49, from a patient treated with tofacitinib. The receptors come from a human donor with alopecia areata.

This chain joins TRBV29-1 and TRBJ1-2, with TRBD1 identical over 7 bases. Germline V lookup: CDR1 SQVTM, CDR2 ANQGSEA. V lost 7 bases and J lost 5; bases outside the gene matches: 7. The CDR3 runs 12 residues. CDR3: CSAMTGSYGYTF. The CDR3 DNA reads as TGCAGCGCCATGACAGGGAGTTATGGCTACACCTTC.

CDR3 bases: TGTGCCAGCAGCTCCCCGCAGGGGGCGGGCTATGGCTACACCTTC. Its protein is CASSSPQGAGYGYTF. The rearrangement joins TRBV7-2 to TRBJ1-2, with 8 nucleotides matching TRBD1. This CDR3 is 15 amino acids long. Germline CDR1 and CDR2: SGHTA and FQGNSA. J was trimmed by 4 bases and V by 4 bases; bases with no gene match: 8.

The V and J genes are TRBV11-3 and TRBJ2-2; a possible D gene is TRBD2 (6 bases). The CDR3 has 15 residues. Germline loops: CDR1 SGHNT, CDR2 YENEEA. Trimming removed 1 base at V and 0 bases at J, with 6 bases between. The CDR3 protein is CASSLAGANTGELFF. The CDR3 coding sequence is TGTGCCAGCAGCTTAGCGGGGGCGAACACCGGGGAGCTGTTTTTT.

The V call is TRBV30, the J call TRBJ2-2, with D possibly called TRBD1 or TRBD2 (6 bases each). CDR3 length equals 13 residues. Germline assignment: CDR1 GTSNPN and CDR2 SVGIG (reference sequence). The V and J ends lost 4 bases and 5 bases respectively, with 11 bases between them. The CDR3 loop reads CAWNGGYTGELFF. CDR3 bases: TGTGCCTGGAACGGGGGCTATACCGGGGAGCTGTTTTTT.

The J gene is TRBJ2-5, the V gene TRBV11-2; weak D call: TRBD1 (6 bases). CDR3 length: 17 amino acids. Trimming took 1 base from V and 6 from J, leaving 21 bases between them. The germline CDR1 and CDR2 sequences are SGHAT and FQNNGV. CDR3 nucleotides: TGTGCCAGCAGCTTAGCTATGACAGGACATGCGGAAAAGACCCAGTACTTC. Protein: CASSLAMTGHAEKTQYF.

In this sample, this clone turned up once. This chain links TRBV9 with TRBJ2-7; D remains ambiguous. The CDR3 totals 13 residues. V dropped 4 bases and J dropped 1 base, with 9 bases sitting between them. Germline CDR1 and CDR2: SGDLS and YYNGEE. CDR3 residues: CASSPQLSYEQYF. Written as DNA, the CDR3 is TGTGCCAGCAGCCCACAACTATCCTACGAGCAGTACTTC.

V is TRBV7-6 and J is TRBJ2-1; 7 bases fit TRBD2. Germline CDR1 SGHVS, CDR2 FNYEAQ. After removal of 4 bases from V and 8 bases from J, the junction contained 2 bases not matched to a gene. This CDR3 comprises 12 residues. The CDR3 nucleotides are TGTGCCAGCAGCTACCGGGGGGATGAGCAGTTCTTC. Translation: CASSYRGDEQFF.

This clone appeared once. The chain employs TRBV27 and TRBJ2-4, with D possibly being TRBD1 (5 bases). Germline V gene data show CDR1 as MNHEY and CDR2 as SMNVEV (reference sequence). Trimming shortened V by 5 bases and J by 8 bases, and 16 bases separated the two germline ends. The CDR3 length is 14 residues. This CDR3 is CASSVGYEGDIQYF. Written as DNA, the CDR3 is TGTGCCAGCAGTGTGGGGTACGAAGGGGACATTCAGTACTTC.

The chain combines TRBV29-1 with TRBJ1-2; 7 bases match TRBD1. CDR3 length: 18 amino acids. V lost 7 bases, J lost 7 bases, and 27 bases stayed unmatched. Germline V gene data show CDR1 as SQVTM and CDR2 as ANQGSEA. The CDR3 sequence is CSGWTEKGTKQGMGGYTF. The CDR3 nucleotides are TGCAGCGGCTGGACAGAGAAGGGAACGAAACAGGGGATGGGTGGCTACACCTTC.

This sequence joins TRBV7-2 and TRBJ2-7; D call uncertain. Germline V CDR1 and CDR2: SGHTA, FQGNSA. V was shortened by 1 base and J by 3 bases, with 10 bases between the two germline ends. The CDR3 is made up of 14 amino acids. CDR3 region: CASSLGVSNYEQYF. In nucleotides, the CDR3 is TGTGCCAGCAGCTTAGGAGTGAGTAACTACGAGCAGTACTTC.

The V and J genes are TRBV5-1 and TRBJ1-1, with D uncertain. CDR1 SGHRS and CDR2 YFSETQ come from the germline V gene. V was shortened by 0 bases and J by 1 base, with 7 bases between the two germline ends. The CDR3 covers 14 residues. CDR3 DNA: TGCGCCAGCAGCTTGGTTGAGGGGAACACTGAAGCTTTCTTT. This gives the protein CASSLVEGNTEAFF.

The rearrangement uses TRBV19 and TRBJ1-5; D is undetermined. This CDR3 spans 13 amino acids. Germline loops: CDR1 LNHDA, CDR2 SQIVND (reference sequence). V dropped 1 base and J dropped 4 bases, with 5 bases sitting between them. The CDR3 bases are TGTGCCAGTAGTATAGGGTTTAATCAGCCCCAGCATTTT. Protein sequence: CASSIGFNQPQHF.